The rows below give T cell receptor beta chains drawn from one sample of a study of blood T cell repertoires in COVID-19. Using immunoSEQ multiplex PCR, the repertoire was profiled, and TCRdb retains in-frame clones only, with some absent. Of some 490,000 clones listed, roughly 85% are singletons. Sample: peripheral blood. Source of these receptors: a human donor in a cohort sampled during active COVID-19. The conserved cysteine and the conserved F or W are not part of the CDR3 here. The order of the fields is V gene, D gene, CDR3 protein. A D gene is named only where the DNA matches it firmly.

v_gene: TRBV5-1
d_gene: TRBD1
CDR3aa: ASSRGRGTTGVAKNIQY

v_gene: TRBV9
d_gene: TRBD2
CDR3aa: ASSFLVAGEGGELF

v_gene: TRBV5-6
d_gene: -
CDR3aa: ASSGLAGSSYNEQF

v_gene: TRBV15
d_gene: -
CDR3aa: ATRDDRGAGNTIY

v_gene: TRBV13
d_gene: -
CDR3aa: ASSRGGWEQTQH

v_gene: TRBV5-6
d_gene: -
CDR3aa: ASSLGRAYEQY

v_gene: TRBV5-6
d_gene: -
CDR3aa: ASSLTGTRNTGELF

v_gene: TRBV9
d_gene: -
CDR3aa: ASSPGEGRQPQH

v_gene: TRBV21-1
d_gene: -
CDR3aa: ASTKPLRDLLSHTDTQY

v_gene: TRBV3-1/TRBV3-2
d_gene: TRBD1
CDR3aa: ASSQLGTVAKNIQY

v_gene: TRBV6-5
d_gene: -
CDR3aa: ATWAAARTNNEQF

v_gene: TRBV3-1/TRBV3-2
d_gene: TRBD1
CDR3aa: ASSPDRGLDSPLH

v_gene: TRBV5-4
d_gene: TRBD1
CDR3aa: ASSHPTGGENEY

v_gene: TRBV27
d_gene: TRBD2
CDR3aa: ASSLKGLAGYEQY

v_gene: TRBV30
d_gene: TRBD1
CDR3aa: AWEGTGYPGAF